The clone carrying this TCR beta chain came up many times. Its target is not known. V was shortened by 8 bases and J by 3 bases, with 9 bases between the two germline ends. Germline CDR1 is LNHDA and CDR2 is SQIVND (reference sequence). The CDR3 is 12 residues long. All of the isolated RNA was reverse transcribed, so expressed TCRB transcripts were sequenced. TCRdb's table, derived via immunoSEQ multiplex PCR, lists solely in-frame clones and lacks some. The table lists approximately 170,000 clones, roughly 9.1% of them singletons. The data were taken from a study of beta chain features in type 1 diabetes. Background on the study: Patients were similar to healthy donors in age and gender (as well as in cell yields).

Whole-study results and caveats: Any HLA type influence on TCRB rearrangement was left unresolved here.

CD45RO/CCR7/CD25/CD127/CD95/CD27 staining was used to isolate CD4+ naive, central memory, regulatory and stem cell-like memory cells by sorting. This TCR came from a woman aged 18-29 years in good health. Specimen: central memory CD4+ T cells from blood. The chain uses TRBV19 and TRBJ2-3; weak D call: TRBD2 (6 bases). The CDR3 bases are TGTGCCAGTCGCGGGATGACAGATACGCAGTATTTT. Translated, it gives CASRGMTDTQYF.